Listed below are T cell receptor beta chains from one sample, sequenced in a study of blood T cell repertoires in COVID-19. Sequencing was performed with immunoSEQ multiplex PCR; in TCRdb, only in-frame clones are kept and a portion is missing. The data hold 150,000 to 200,000 clones, with more than 70% observed a single time. The sequencing sample was made of peripheral blood. Receptors were obtained from a person aged 65-85 years with COVID-19, enrolled during active disease. Each CDR3 is given with its conserved first and last residue.

CDR3aa	v_gene	j_gene
CAWSDVGVYNEQFF	TRBV30	TRBJ2-1
CASSYLSRGRDSPLHF	TRBV6-5	TRBJ1-6
CASSFSAGNTEAFF	TRBV27	TRBJ1-1
CASSLGAGSTNEKLFF	TRBV7-2	TRBJ1-4
CASSTVDYNNEQFF	TRBV9	TRBJ2-1
CASSLELISYEQYF	TRBV5-4	TRBJ2-7
CASSVAGGKTQETQYF	TRBV9	TRBJ2-5
CASSLPGGRGLGGYTF	TRBV7-2	TRBJ1-2
CSVDPPGQGKDYTF	TRBV29-1	TRBJ1-2
CASSLRASTDTQYF	TRBV18	TRBJ2-3
CASVRQANSPLHF	TRBV10-1	TRBJ1-6
CASSESSGTGYSGYTF	TRBV6-1	TRBJ1-2
CATSGSLADQETQYF	TRBV15	TRBJ2-5
CASSFRQGTKETQYF	TRBV7-9	TRBJ2-5
CAWNRPPGNRDGYTF	TRBV30	TRBJ1-2
CASSEGSGLGNQPQHF	TRBV6-1	TRBJ1-5
CASSSRGEQFF	TRBV7-2	TRBJ2-1
CASSLSGDLGGYTF	TRBV5-1	TRBJ1-2
CASSMNRGLREKLFF	TRBV7-9	TRBJ1-4
CASSNDRGGSPLHF	TRBV19	TRBJ1-6
CASSLGRINEQFF	TRBV12-3/TRBV12-4	TRBJ2-1
CAISDPGLAPKETQYF	TRBV10-3	TRBJ2-5
CASSQDTSRETQYF	TRBV4-3	TRBJ2-5
CASSLGSEARNTIYF	TRBV5-8	TRBJ1-3
CASSPLAGVPGANVLTF	TRBV13	TRBJ2-6
CASSMGTGTGLSGANVLTF	TRBV19	TRBJ2-6
CASSDRGGRNQPQHF	TRBV2	TRBJ1-5
CASTTFSPETQYF	TRBV28	TRBJ2-5
CASSKLREFAEAFF	TRBV28	TRBJ1-1
CASSLSGGWLKLFF	TRBV28	TRBJ1-4
CASSLRLAAQETQYF	TRBV3-1/TRBV3-2	TRBJ2-5
CASHRDTGSPLHF	TRBV12-3/TRBV12-4	TRBJ1-6
CASSRTRRSPTQETQYF	TRBV7-9	TRBJ2-5
CASSRTSYGYTF	TRBV12-3/TRBV12-4	TRBJ1-2
CASSQDGIGQPNSPLHF	TRBV4-2	TRBJ1-6
CASSTTGGAFF	TRBV6-5	TRBJ1-1
CASSETGGRTEAFF	TRBV6-1	TRBJ1-1
CAWGLAGEADTQYF	TRBV30	TRBJ2-3
CASSLRTATNEKLFF	TRBV7-9	TRBJ1-4
CASSYSSRRNQPQHF	TRBV6-2/TRBV6-3	TRBJ1-5
CASSQNSGPTGANVLTF	TRBV4-3	TRBJ2-6
CASSSEYTGELFF	TRBV5-1	TRBJ2-2
CASGQDEGGQFF	TRBV2	TRBJ2-1